A selection of T cell receptor beta chains follows, all from one sample in a study of blood T cells in healthy people across ages. Using its own MiXCR run on the 5' RACE reads, TCRdb lists one record per CDR3 protein. The data show some 710,000 distinct CDR3 sequences, approximately 22% seen once. The sequencing input was blood. The receptors come from a man in his 70s in good health. CDR3s include the opening cysteine and the closing phenylalanine or tryptophan. Each record gives: J gene, clone size, V gene, D gene, CDR3 protein, CDR3 DNA. D genes are given only for firm matches. Clone size is shown for a subset of rows, as once, few, many or a class of expanded clone.

TRBJ2-1,-,TRBV2,TRBD1,CAGGQGFSEQFF,TGTGCCGGAGGACAGGGCTTCAGTGAGCAGTTCTTC
TRBJ2-7,few,TRBV3-1,TRBD1,CASSQDVGQGYEQYF,TGTGCCAGCAGCCAAGATGTCGGACAGGGCTACGAGCAGTACTTC
TRBJ1-2,-,TRBV14,-,CASSQLQGEANYGYTF,TGTGCCAGCAGCCAATTACAGGGTGAAGCTAACTATGGCTACACCTTC
TRBJ1-1,-,TRBV10-3,-,CAIRAEGTEAFF,TGTGCCATCAGGGCAGAGGGCACTGAAGCTTTCTTT
TRBJ2-2,few,TRBV9,TRBD2,CASSVGLVTGELFF,TGTGCCAGCAGCGTTGGACTAGTCACCGGGGAGCTGTTTTTT
TRBJ1-2,few,TRBV28,-,CASWMGYGYTF,TGTGCCAGCTGGATGGGGTATGGCTACACCTTC
TRBJ2-3,-,TRBV6-1,TRBD2,CASSKGTSGAASTDTQYF,TGTGCCAGCAGTAAGGGGACTAGCGGAGCGGCTAGCACAGATACGCAGTATTTT
TRBJ1-1,many,TRBV28,TRBD1,CASKEPGQGYRNTEAFF,TGTGCCAGCAAAGAACCGGGACAGGGATATCGGAACACTGAAGCTTTCTTT
TRBJ2-1,-,TRBV7-9,-,CASSLNGGPNEQFF,TGTGCCAGCAGCTTAAATGGTGGTCCCAATGAGCAGTTCTTC
TRBJ2-1,-,TRBV12-3/TRBV12-4,-,CASRAISYNEQFF,TGTGCCAGCAGGGCCATCTCCTACAATGAGCAGTTCTTC
TRBJ1-1,few,TRBV6-2/TRBV6-3,-,CASSFIRTEAFF,TGTGCCAGCAGTTTCATTCGGACTGAAGCTTTCTTT
TRBJ1-6,-,TRBV20-1,-,CSARAGINSPLHF,TGCAGTGCTAGGGCCGGAATTAATTCACCCCTCCACTTT
TRBJ2-6,many,TRBV21-1,-,CASNPTGWGSGANVLTF,-
TRBJ2-1,few,TRBV7-3,-,CASSPGTRSGNEQFF,TGTGCCAGCAGCCCCGGGACCCGGTCAGGTAATGAGCAGTTCTTC
TRBJ1-2,-,TRBV20-1,TRBD1,CSASAGQGDYGYTF,TGCAGTGCTAGCGCTGGACAGGGGGACTATGGCTACACCTTC
TRBJ2-3,-,TRBV6-6,-,CAIHPAGLTDTQYF,TGTGCCATCCACCCCGCGGGACTCACAGATACGCAGTATTTT
TRBJ2-1,few,TRBV12-3/TRBV12-4,-,CASSLWVSGVGEQFF,TGTGCCAGCAGTTTATGGGTATCCGGGGTCGGTGAGCAGTTCTTC
TRBJ2-5,-,TRBV28,-,CASRMGGSQETQYF,TGTGCCAGCAGAATGGGGGGCTCCCAAGAGACCCAGTACTTC
TRBJ2-5,-,TRBV19,-,CASSDRSTQETQYF,TGTGCCAGTAGTGATCGCAGCACCCAAGAGACCCAGTACTTC
TRBJ1-4,once,TRBV12-3/TRBV12-4,-,CASSSTIGSFGTLFF,TGTGCCAGCAGTTCTACTATCGGATCTTTTGGAACACTGTTTTTT
TRBJ2-5,few,TRBV28,-,CASRQGRETQYF,TGTGCCAGCAGACAGGGGAGGGAGACCCAGTACTTC
TRBJ2-7,-,TRBV11-2,-,CASSSRDNGVEQYF,TGTGCCAGCAGCTCGCGGGACAACGGGGTGGAGCAGTACTTC
TRBJ2-3,-,TRBV10-3,-,CAISDGSGYSDTQYF,TGTGCCATCAGTGACGGTTCCGGCTATTCAGATACGCAGTATTTT
TRBJ1-1,-,TRBV9,-,CASSVLINRPEAFF,TGTGCCAGCAGCGTGCTCATTAACAGGCCTGAAGCTTTCTTT
TRBJ2-2,-,TRBV28,TRBD2,CASSRGVTSGLTGELFF,TGTGCCAGCAGCCGAGGGGTGACTAGCGGGCTCACCGGGGAGCTGTTTTTT
TRBJ1-5,-,TRBV10-3,-,CAISRDGNSNQPQHF,TGTGCCATCAGTAGGGACGGCAATAGCAATCAGCCCCAGCATTTT
TRBJ2-5,many,TRBV20-1,TRBD1,CSATSGQGKETQYF,TGCAGTGCTACCAGTGGACAGGGTAAAGAGACCCAGTACTTC
TRBJ1-1,few,TRBV20-1,-,CSARPGRLNTEAFF,TGCAGTGCTAGACCGGGACGGTTGAACACTGAAGCTTTCTTT
TRBJ1-5,many,TRBV20-1,TRBD1,CSAGQGATGSNQPQHF,TGCAGTGCTGGACAGGGGGCGACGGGTAGCAATCAGCCCCAGCATTTT
TRBJ2-1,-,TRBV3-1,TRBD2,CASSQRQRERGNEQFF,TGTGCCAGCAGCCAGAGGCAGCGGGAGAGGGGCAATGAGCAGTTCTTC
TRBJ2-7,-,TRBV20-1,TRBD1,CSARSPGQGVYEQYF,TGCAGTGCTAGATCCCCGGGACAGGGGGTCTACGAGCAGTACTTC
TRBJ2-7,-,TRBV29-1,-,CSVMDVPVQYF,TGCAGCGTGATGGACGTACCAGTGCAGTACTTC
TRBJ2-5,-,TRBV7-2,TRBD2,CASSLWTSGTLQETQYF,TGTGCCAGCAGCTTGTGGACTAGCGGGACGCTCCAAGAGACCCAGTACTTC
TRBJ2-2,few,TRBV5-1,TRBD2,CASSLHEAGGPETGELFF,TGCGCCAGCAGCTTGCACGAAGCGGGGGGGCCTGAAACCGGGGAGCTGTTTTTT
TRBJ2-1,few,TRBV5-1,TRBD2,CASSSTGGGIEQFF,TGCGCCAGCAGCTCTACGGGCGGGGGTATAGAGCAGTTCTTC
TRBJ1-1,-,TRBV6-1,-,CASSEIGRGTEAFF,TGTGCCAGCAGTGAAATTGGGAGAGGCACTGAAGCTTTCTTT
TRBJ1-4,few,TRBV18,TRBD1,CASSPGKGQANEKLFF,TGTGCCAGCTCACCAGGGAAGGGACAGGCAAATGAAAAACTGTTTTTT
TRBJ2-1,few,TRBV25-1,TRBD2,CASSLLAAYNEQFF,TGTGCCAGCAGTCTGCTAGCGGCCTACAATGAGCAGTTCTTC
TRBJ1-6,-,TRBV14,-,CASSQDTTNNSPLHF,TGTGCCAGCAGCCAAGATACGACAAATAATTCACCCCTCCACTTT
TRBJ2-1,few,TRBV20-1,TRBD2,CSARLAGARGNEQFF,TGCAGTGCTAGATTAGCGGGAGCCCGCGGCAATGAGCAGTTCTTC
TRBJ2-1,-,TRBV7-9,-,CASEVDEQFF,TGTGCCAGCGAGGTTGATGAGCAGTTCTTC
TRBJ2-1,few,TRBV12-3/TRBV12-4,TRBD2,CASSSSGLYNEQFF,TGTGCCAGCAGTTCCTCGGGACTATACAATGAGCAGTTCTTC
TRBJ2-1,-,TRBV18,-,CASSRERSSYNEQFF,TGTGCCAGCTCACGGGAGAGGAGCTCCTACAATGAGCAGTTCTTC
TRBJ1-2,-,TRBV5-1,-,CASSLAHAQQGPGYTF,TGCGCCAGCAGCTTGGCCCACGCTCAACAGGGTCCGGGCTACACCTTC
TRBJ2-1,few,TRBV2,-,CASSDWLKSYNEQFF,TGTGCCAGCAGTGACTGGCTAAAGTCCTACAATGAGCAGTTCTTC
TRBJ2-3,-,TRBV3-1,-,CASSPLWGTDTQYF,TGTGCCAGCAGCCCCCTCTGGGGCACAGATACGCAGTATTTT
TRBJ1-2,few,TRBV29-1,TRBD1,CSVAGQGFYTF,TGCAGCGTTGCAGGACAGGGATTTTACACCTTC
TRBJ2-2,-,TRBV6-5,-,CASTKTTGELFF,TGTGCCAGCACTAAAACCACCGGGGAGCTGTTTTTT
TRBJ1-6,-,TRBV27,-,CASRSNSPLHF,TGTGCCAGCAGATCGAATTCACCCCTCCACTTT
TRBJ1-2,few,TRBV2,-,CASSESSFGIFGYTF,TGTGCCAGCAGTGAAAGTTCGTTCGGGATATTTGGCTACACCTTC
TRBJ1-2,few,TRBV6-2/TRBV6-3,-,CASRERQVGGYTF,TGTGCCAGCAGAGAAAGACAGGTCGGTGGCTACACCTTC
TRBJ2-3,few,TRBV11-2,-,CASSLRSPHDTQYF,TGTGCCAGCAGCCTTAGGTCCCCGCACGATACGCAGTATTTT
TRBJ2-3,-,TRBV7-2,TRBD2,CASSLAVGTSGSTDTQYF,TGTGCCAGCAGCTTAGCTGTGGGGACTAGCGGGAGCACAGATACGCAGTATTTT
TRBJ1-2,-,TRBV28,-,CASSLGSRQLSYTF,TGTGCCAGCAGTTTAGGCAGTCGACAACTAAGCTACACCTTC
TRBJ1-3,-,TRBV6-6,TRBD1,CASSPGQGTGNTIYF,TGTGCCAGCAGCCCGGGACAGGGGACTGGAAACACCATATATTTT
TRBJ2-3,-,TRBV29-1,TRBD2,CSSSSGGHHTDTQYF,TGCAGCTCATCGTCGGGAGGGCACCACACAGATACGCAGTATTTT
TRBJ2-1,few,TRBV10-3,TRBD1,CAIRPTGDEQFF,TGTGCCATCAGACCTACAGGGGATGAGCAGTTCTTC
TRBJ2-1,few,TRBV9,-,CASSVGPGYNEQFF,TGTGCCAGCAGCGTAGGGCCCGGATACAATGAGCAGTTCTTC
TRBJ2-1,few,TRBV27,-,CALAEAYNEQFF,TGTGCCCTCGCTGAGGCTTACAATGAGCAGTTCTTC
TRBJ2-1,-,TRBV5-1,TRBD2,CASSFGSGGTNEQFF,TGCGCCAGCAGCTTTGGCAGCGGGGGAACCAATGAGCAGTTCTTC